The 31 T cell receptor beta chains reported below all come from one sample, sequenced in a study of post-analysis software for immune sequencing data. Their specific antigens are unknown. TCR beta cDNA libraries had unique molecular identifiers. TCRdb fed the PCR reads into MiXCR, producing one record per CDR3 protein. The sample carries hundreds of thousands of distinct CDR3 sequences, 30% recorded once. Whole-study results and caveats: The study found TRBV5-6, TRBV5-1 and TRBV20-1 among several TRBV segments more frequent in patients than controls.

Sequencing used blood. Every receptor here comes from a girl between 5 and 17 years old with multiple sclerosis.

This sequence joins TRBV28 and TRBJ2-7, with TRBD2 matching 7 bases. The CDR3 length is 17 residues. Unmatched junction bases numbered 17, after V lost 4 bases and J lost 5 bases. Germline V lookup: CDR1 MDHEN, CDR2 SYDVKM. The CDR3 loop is CASSSRTSGYPVHEQYF. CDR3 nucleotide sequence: TGTGCCAGCAGTTCCCGGACTAGTGGCTACCCTGTCCACGAGCAGTACTTC.

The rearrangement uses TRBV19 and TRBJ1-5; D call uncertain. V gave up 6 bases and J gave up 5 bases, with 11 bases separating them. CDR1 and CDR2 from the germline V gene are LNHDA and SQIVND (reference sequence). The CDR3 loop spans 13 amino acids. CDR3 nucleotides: TGTGCCAGTAGCCCAGACGGAGATCAGCCCCAGCATTTT. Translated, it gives CASSPDGDQPQHF.

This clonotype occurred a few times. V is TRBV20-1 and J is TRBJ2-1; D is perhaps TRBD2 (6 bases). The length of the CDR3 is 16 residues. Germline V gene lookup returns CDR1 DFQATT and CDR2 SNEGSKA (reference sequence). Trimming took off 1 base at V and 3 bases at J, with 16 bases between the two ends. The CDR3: CSARGGGIGSYNEQFF. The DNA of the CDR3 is TGCAGTGCTAGAGGTGGTGGGATCGGGAGCTACAATGAGCAGTTCTTC.

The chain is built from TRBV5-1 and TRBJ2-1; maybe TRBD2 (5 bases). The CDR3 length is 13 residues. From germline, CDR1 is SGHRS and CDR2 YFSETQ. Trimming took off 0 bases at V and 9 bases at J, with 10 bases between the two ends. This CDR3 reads CASSLGQAGEQFF. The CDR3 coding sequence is TGCGCCAGCAGCTTGGGCCAGGCGGGTGAGCAGTTCTTC.

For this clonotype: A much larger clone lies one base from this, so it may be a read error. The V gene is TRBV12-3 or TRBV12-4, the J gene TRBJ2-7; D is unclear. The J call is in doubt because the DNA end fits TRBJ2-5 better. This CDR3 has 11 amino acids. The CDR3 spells CASSCAKTQYF. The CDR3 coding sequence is TGTGCCAGCAGTTGTGCAAAGACCCAGTACTTC.

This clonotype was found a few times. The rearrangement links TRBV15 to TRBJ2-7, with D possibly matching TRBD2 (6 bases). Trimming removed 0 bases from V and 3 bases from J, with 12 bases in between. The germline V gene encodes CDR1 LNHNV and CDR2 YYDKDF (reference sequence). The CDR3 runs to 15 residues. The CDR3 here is CATSREGGGNYEQYF. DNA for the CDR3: TGTGCCACCAGCAGAGAAGGTGGAGGGAACTACGAGCAGTACTTC. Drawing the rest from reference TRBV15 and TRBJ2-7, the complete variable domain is DAMVIQNPRYQVTQFGKPVTLSCSQTLNHNVMYWYQQKSSQAPKLLFHYYDKDFNNEADTPDNFQSRRPNTSFCFLDIRSPGLGDTAMYLCATSREGGGNYEQYFGPGTRLTVT.

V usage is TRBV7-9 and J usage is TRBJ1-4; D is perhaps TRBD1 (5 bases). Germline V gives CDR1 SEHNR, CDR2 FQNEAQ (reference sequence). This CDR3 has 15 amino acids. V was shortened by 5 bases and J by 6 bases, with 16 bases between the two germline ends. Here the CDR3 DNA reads TGTGCCAGCAGCCACGACGCAGGGCCGGATGAAAAACTGTTTTTT. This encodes CASSHDAGPDEKLFF.

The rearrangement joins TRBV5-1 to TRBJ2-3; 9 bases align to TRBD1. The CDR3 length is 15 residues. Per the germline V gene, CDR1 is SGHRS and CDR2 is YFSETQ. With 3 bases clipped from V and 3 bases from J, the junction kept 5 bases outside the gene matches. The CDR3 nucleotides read TGCGCCAGCAGCTACAGGACAGGGGAAACAGATACGCAGTATTTT. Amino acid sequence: CASSYRTGETDTQYF.

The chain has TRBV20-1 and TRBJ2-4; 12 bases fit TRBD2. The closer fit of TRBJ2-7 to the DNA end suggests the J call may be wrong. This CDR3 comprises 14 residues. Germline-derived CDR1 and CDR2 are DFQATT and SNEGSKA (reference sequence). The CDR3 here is CSATTSGRTDEQYF. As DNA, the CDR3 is TGCAGTGCTACGACTAGCGGGAGAACCGACGAGCAGTACTTC.

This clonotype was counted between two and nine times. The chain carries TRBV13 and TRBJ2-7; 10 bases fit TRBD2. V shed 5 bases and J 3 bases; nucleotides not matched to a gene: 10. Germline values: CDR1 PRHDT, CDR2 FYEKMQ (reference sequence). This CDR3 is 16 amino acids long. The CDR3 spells CASSTQLAGRGYEQYF. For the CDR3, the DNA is TGTGCCAGCAGCACCCAACTAGCGGGAAGGGGCTACGAGCAGTACTTC.

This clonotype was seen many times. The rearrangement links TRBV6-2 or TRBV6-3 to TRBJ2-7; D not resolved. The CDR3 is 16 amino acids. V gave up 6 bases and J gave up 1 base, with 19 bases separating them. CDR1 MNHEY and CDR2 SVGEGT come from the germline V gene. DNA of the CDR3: TGTGCCAGCAGCAGACCCTCTGAATTAGGTTCCTACGAGCAGTACTTC. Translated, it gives CASSRPSELGSYEQYF.

The CDR3 nucleotides are TGTGCCAGCAGGAGGACAGGCCCAAATCAGCCCCAGCATTTT. It is translated as CASRRTGPNQPQHF. The V call is TRBV6-1, the J call TRBJ1-5; 7 bases are shared with TRBD1. CDR1 MNHNS and CDR2 SASEGT come from the germline V gene. Unmatched junction bases numbered 6, after V lost 6 bases and J lost 4 bases. This CDR3 is 14 amino acids long.

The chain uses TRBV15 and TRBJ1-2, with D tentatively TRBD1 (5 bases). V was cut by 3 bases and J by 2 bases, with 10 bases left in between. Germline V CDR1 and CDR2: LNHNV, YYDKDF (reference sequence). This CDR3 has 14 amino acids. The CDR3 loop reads CATSRARDNYGYTF. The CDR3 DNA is TGTGCCACCAGCAGGGCCCGGGACAACTATGGCTACACCTTC. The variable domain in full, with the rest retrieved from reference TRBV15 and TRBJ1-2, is DAMVIQNPRYQVTQFGKPVTLSCSQTLNHNVMYWYQQKSSQAPKLLFHYYDKDFNNEADTPDNFQSRRPNTSFCFLDIRSPGLGDTAMYLCATSRARDNYGYTFGSGTRLTVV.

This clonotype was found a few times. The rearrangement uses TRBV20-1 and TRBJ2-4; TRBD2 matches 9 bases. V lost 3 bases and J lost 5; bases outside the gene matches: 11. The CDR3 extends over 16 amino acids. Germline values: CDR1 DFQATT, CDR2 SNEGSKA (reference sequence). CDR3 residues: CSASVARGGRENIQYF. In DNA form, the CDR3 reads TGCAGTGCTAGCGTAGCGCGGGGGGGCCGCGAAAACATTCAGTACTTC.

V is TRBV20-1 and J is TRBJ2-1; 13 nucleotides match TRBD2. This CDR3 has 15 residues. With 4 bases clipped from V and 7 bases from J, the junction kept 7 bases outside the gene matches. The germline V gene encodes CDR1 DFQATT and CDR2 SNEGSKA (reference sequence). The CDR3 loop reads CSATGTSGIGNEQFF. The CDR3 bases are TGCAGTGCTACCGGGACTAGCGGGATAGGGAATGAGCAGTTCTTC.

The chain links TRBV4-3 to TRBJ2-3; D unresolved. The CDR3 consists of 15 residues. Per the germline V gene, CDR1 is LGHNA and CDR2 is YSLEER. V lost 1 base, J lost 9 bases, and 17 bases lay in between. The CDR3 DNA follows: TGCGCCAGCAGCCAAGGACTGGCCTCTCCCGGGACGCAGTATTTT. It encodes CASSQGLASPGTQYF.

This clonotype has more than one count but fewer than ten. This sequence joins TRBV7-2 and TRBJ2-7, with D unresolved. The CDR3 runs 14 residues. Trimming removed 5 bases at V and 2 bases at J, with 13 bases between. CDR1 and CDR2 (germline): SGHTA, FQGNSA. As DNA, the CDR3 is TGTGCCAGCAGCCGTGACACCCGGACCTACGAGCAGTACTTC. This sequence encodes CASSRDTRTYEQYF.

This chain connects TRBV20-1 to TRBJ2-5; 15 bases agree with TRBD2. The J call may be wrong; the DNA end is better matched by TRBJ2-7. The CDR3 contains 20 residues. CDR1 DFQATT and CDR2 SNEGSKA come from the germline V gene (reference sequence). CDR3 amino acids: CSARDTRQGGLAGGQNEQYF. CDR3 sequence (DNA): TGCAGTGCTAGAGATACGAGACAGGGGGGACTAGCGGGAGGACAGAACGAGCAGTACTTC.

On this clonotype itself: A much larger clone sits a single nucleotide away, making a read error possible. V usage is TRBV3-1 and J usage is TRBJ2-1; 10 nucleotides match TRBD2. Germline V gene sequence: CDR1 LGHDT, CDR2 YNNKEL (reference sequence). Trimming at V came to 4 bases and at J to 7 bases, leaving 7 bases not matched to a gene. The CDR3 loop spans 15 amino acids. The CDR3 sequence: CASSPRLAGRNEQFF. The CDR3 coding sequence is TGTGCCAGCAGCCCTCGACTAGCGGGTAGAAATGAGCAGTTCTTC.

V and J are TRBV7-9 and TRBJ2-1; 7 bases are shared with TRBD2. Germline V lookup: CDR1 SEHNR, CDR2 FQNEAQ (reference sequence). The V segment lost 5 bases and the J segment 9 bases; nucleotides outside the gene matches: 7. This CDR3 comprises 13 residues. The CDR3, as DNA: TGTGCCAGCAGCGCCCGGACTAGGTCTGAGCAGTTCTTC. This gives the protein CASSARTRSEQFF.

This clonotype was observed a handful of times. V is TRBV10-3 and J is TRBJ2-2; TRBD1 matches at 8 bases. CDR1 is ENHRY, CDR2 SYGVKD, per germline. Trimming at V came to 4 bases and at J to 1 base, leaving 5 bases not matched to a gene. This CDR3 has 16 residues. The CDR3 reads CAISVGQGRNTGELFF. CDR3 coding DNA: TGTGCCATCAGTGTTGGACAGGGAAGGAACACCGGGGAGCTGTTTTTT.

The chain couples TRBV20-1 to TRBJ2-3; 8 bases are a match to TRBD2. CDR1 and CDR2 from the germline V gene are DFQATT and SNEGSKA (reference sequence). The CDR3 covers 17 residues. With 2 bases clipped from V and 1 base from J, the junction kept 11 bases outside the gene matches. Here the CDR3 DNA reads TGCAGTGCTAGACTTATTAGCGGGATCCTGGGCACAGATACGCAGTATTTT. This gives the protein CSARLISGILGTDTQYF.

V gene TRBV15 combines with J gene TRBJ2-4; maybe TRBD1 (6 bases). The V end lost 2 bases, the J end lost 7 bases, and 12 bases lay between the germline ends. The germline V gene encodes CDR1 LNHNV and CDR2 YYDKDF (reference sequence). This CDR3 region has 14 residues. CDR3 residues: CATSRTPGANIQYF. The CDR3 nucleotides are TGTGCCACCAGCAGAACCCCAGGGGCGAACATTCAGTACTTC. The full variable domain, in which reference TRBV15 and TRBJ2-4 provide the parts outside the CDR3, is DAMVIQNPRYQVTQFGKPVTLSCSQTLNHNVMYWYQQKSSQAPKLLFHYYDKDFNNEADTPDNFQSRRPNTSFCFLDIRSPGLGDTAMYLCATSRTPGANIQYFGAGTRLSVL.

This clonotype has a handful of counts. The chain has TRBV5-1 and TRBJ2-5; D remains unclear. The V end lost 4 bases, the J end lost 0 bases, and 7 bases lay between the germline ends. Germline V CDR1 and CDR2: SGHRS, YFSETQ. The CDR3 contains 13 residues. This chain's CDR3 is CASSVAHQETQYF. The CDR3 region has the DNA TGCGCCAGCAGCGTAGCTCACCAAGAGACCCAGTACTTC. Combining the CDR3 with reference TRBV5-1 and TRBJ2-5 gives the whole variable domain KAGVTQTPRYLIKTRGQQVTLSCSPISGHRSVSWYQQTPGQGLQFLFEYFSETQRNKGNFPGRFSGRQFSNSRSEMNVSTLELGDSALYLCASSVAHQETQYFGPGTRLLVL.

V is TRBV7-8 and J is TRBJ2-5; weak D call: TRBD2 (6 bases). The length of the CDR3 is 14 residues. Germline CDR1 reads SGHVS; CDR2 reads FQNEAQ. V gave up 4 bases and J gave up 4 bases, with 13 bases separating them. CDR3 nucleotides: TGTGCCAGCAGCTGTGGGACTGTCATAGAGACCCAGTACTTC. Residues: CASSCGTVIETQYF.

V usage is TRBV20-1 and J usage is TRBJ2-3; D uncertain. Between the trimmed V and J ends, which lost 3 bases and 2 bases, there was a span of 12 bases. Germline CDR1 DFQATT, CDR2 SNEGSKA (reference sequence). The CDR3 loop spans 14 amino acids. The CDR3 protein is CSARIRTSTDTQYF. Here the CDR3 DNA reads TGCAGTGCTAGGATACGGACCTCCACAGATACGCAGTATTTT.

The CDR3: CSVEDLWASGRKYREQFF. DNA for the CDR3: TGCAGCGTTGAAGATCTATGGGCTAGCGGGAGAAAATATCGTGAGCAGTTCTTC. The chain combines TRBV29-1 with TRBJ2-1, with 10 bases matching TRBD2. After removal of 0 bases from V and 9 bases from J, the junction contained 17 bases not matched to a gene. The CDR3 runs 18 residues. Germline V gene lookup returns CDR1 SQVTM and CDR2 ANQGSEA.

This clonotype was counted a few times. Written as DNA, the CDR3 is TGCGCCAGCAGCTTGCGGACTAGCGGGAGGGCCCTACTCAACAATGAGCAGTTCTTC. Protein sequence: CASSLRTSGRALLNNEQFF. The chain recombines TRBV5-1 with TRBJ2-1; TRBD2 aligns across 15 bases. The CDR3 covers 19 residues. Germline lookup yields CDR1 SGHRS and CDR2 YFSETQ. The trim removed 1 base at V and 5 bases at J, leaving 10 bases unmatched.

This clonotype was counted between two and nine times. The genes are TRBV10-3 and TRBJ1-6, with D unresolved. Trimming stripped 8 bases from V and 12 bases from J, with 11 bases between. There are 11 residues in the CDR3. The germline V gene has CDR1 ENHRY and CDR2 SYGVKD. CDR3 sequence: CAISDQLPLHF. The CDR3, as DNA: TGTGCCATCTCTGATCAGTTACCCCTCCACTTT.

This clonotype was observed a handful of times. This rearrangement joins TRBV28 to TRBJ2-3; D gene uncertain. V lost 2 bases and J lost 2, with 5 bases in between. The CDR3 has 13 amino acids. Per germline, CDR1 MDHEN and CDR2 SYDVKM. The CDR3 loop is CASSLQNTDTQYF. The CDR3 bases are TGTGCCAGCAGTTTACAGAACACAGATACGCAGTATTTT.

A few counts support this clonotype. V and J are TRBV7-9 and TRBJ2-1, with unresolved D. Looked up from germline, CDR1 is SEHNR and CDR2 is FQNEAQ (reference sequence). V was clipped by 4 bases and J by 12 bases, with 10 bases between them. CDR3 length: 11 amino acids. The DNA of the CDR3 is TGTGCCAGCAGCTCGCACCCCCCGCAGTTCTTC. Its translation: CASSSHPPQFF.